These 31 T cell receptor beta chains were sequenced from one sample in a study of blood T cell repertoires in COVID-19. Some clones are missing from TCRdb's copy, which holds only in-frame ones; the method was immunoSEQ multiplex PCR. The sample shows 150,000 to 200,000 clones, approximately 93% of them seen only once. Input material: peripheral blood. Every receptor here comes from a woman in her sixties with COVID-19, enrolled during active disease.

This sequence joins TRBV5-1 and TRBJ1-2; 9 nucleotides match TRBD1. The trim removed 4 bases at V and 4 bases at J, leaving 8 bases unmatched. Germline values: CDR1 SGHRS, CDR2 YFSETQ. The CDR3 runs to 15 residues. The CDR3 region is CASSQTQGASYGYTF. DNA of the CDR3: TGCGCCAGCAGCCAAACACAGGGGGCGAGCTATGGCTACACCTTC.

V gene TRBV6-5 combines with J gene TRBJ2-7, with TRBD1 identical over 7 bases. CDR3 size: 14 residues. Germline CDR1 reads MNHEY; CDR2 reads SVGAGI. J gave up 2 bases and V 5 bases, and 6 bases lay outside the gene matches. In nucleotides, the CDR3 is TGTGCCAGCAGTACTCCTGGGACAGCCTACGAGCAGTACTTC. It yields the protein CASSTPGTAYEQYF.

The chain uses TRBV27 and TRBJ1-1; maybe TRBD1 (6 bases). The germline gives CDR1 MNHEY, CDR2 SMNVEV (reference sequence). This CDR3 spans 14 amino acids. V gave up 6 bases and J gave up 7 bases, with 18 bases separating them. CDR3: CASSLYRDNYEAFF. The DNA for the CDR3 is TGTGCCAGCAGCCTATACCGGGACAACTATGAAGCTTTCTTT.

This clone has only a few counts. The rearrangement links TRBV7-9 to TRBJ2-7, with TRBD1 identical over 8 bases. Germline lookup yields CDR1 SEHNR and CDR2 FQNEAQ (reference sequence). The junction had 3 bases not matched to a gene; V was cut back by 5 bases and J by 3 bases. The CDR3 totals 13 residues. The CDR3 spells CASSDGQGYEQYF. The CDR3 DNA follows: TGTGCCAGCAGCGACGGACAGGGCTACGAGCAGTACTTC.

The V gene is TRBV6-5, the J gene TRBJ1-1; D is uncertain. Trimming removed 6 bases at V and 5 bases at J, with 16 bases between. The CDR3 spans 14 residues. CDR1 and CDR2 (germline): MNHEY, SVGAGI. In nucleotides, the CDR3 is TGTGCCAGCAGGAATCCGACCCAGGTTACTGAAGCTTTCTTT. This gives the protein CASRNPTQVTEAFF.

The V and J genes are TRBV6-5 and TRBJ1-5; a possible D gene is TRBD1 (5 bases). This CDR3 has 14 residues. V was trimmed by 6 bases and J by 0 bases, leaving 9 bases between them. Germline CDR1 is MNHEY and CDR2 is SVGAGI. CDR3 bases: TGTGCCAGCAGGCTTGACAGTAGCAATCAGCCCCAGCATTTT. Its translation: CASRLDSSNQPQHF.

The CDR3 nucleotides read TGTGCCAGCAGTCGTCAAGGGGGTGGGGCAGATACGCAGTATTTT. The encoded protein is CASSRQGGGADTQYF. The V and J genes are TRBV5-4 and TRBJ2-3; tentatively, D is TRBD1 (6 bases). This CDR3 comprises 15 residues. Germline-derived CDR1 and CDR2 are SGHNT and YYREEE (reference sequence). Trimming stripped 5 bases from V and 4 bases from J, with 17 bases between.

This clone is a singleton in its sample. This sequence joins TRBV30 and TRBJ1-2; 7 nucleotides match TRBD1. The junction had 8 bases not matched to a gene; V was cut back by 2 bases and J by 8 bases. This CDR3 has 13 residues. CDR1 is GTSNPN, CDR2 SVGIG, per germline (reference sequence). The CDR3 nucleotides read TGTGCCTGGAGTACCAAGGGGGCTGGGGGCTACACCTTC. Protein sequence: CAWSTKGAGGYTF.

V and J are TRBV29-1 and TRBJ2-3; D is uncertain. This CDR3 region has 14 residues. The ends were cut back, 8 bases at V and 3 bases at J, with 18 bases in the middle. Germline lookup yields CDR1 SQVTM and CDR2 ANQGSEA. This CDR3 is CSFCPDDGTDTQYF. In DNA form, the CDR3 reads TGCAGCTTCTGCCCCGATGACGGGACAGATACGCAGTATTTT.

The chain has TRBV24-1 and TRBJ2-1; 7 nucleotides align to TRBD1. V trimming: 5 bases; J trimming: 9 bases; junction bases outside the gene matches: 6. The CDR3 has 13 amino acids. Germline V lookup: CDR1 KGHDR, CDR2 SFDVKD. CDR3 region: CATSASTGPEQFF. The CDR3 bases are TGTGCCACCAGTGCCTCGACAGGGCCTGAGCAGTTCTTC.

This rearrangement joins TRBV20-1 to TRBJ1-1, with a weak D call TRBD1 (5 bases). V was trimmed by 6 bases and J by 12 bases, leaving 17 bases between them. This CDR3 has 11 residues. From germline, CDR1 is DFQATT and CDR2 SNEGSKA (reference sequence). The CDR3 nucleotides are TGCAGTGCGGGATTGGGGGGTCTAACTTTCTTT. Protein product: CSAGLGGLTFF.

The J gene is TRBJ1-1, the V gene TRBV5-1; perhaps TRBD1 as D (5 bases). The V end was cut by 7 bases, the J end by 2 bases, with 12 bases between. Germline assignment: CDR1 SGHRS and CDR2 YFSETQ. The CDR3 covers 13 residues. The CDR3 protein is CASRGTSNTEAFF. CDR3 coding DNA: TGCGCCAGCCGGGGGACGTCTAACACTGAAGCTTTCTTT.

This chain connects TRBV28 to TRBJ2-3, with a possible D match to TRBD2 (6 bases). CDR3 size: 17 residues. Trimming removed 3 bases at V and 1 base at J, with 17 bases between. Germline-derived CDR1 and CDR2 are MDHEN and SYDVKM. CDR3 loop: CASSFSRGLGGTDTQYF. CDR3 bases: TGTGCCAGCAGTTTTTCAAGGGGACTCGGGGGCACAGATACGCAGTATTTT.

The chain employs TRBV29-1 and TRBJ1-2, with 7 positions matching TRBD1. The CDR3 is 11 residues long. CDR1 SQVTM and CDR2 ANQGSEA come from the germline V gene. Trimming at V came to 7 bases and at J to 8 bases, leaving 7 bases not matched to a gene. The CDR3 DNA sequence: TGCAGCGCTTCCGACAGGGACGGCTACACCTTC. Translated: CSASDRDGYTF.

The table lists this clone with a count of one. The chain has TRBV3-1 (or the pseudogene TRBV3-2) and TRBJ2-3; 9 bases agree with TRBD2. There are 16 residues in the CDR3. The J segment lost 0 bases and the V segment lost 1 base, leaving 2 bases of the junction unmatched. Germline CDR1 LGHDT, CDR2 YNNKEL (reference sequence). The CDR3 loop is CASSQVSGGSTDTQYF. For the CDR3, the DNA is TGTGCCAGCAGCCAAGTTAGCGGGGGAAGCACAGATACGCAGTATTTT.

The CDR3 here is CASSSSAGGGEQYF. The CDR3 DNA sequence: TGTGCCAGCAGCTCAAGCGCAGGGGGAGGCGAGCAGTACTTC. The chain employs TRBV7-9 and TRBJ2-7; D might be TRBD1 (7 bases). V was cut by 4 bases and J by 6 bases, with 16 bases left in between. This CDR3 has 14 residues. Germline CDR1 SEHNR, CDR2 FQNEAQ (reference sequence).

The CDR3 sequence is CASSQDRPEGAEQPQHF. Written as DNA, the CDR3 is TGCGCCAGCAGCCAAGATCGGCCCGAGGGGGCAGAACAGCCCCAGCATTTT. The chain combines TRBV4-3 with TRBJ1-5; 7 bases are a match to TRBD1. Looked up from germline, CDR1 is LGHNA and CDR2 is YSLEER. V dropped 0 bases and J dropped 7; count of bases not matched to a gene: 12. This CDR3 contains 17 residues.

The rearrangement joins TRBV6-1 to TRBJ1-2; 7 bases map to TRBD1. The germline V gene has CDR1 MNHNS and CDR2 SASEGT. The CDR3 totals 17 residues. The V and J ends lost 1 base and 4 bases, in that order; junction bases with no gene match: 12. CDR3 nucleotides: TGTGCCAGCAGTGAAGAGTATCGACAGGGCGGTGTCTATGGCTACACCTTC. Protein sequence: CASSEEYRQGGVYGYTF.

The chain employs TRBV6-6 and TRBJ1-1; no firm D call. Germline CDR1 is MNHNY and CDR2 is SVGAGI (reference sequence). This CDR3 is 14 amino acids long. Trimming pared 4 bases from V and 6 bases from J, leaving 15 bases between. The CDR3 DNA sequence: TGTGCCAGCAGTTCCCCCCGGCTGGGCGCTGAAGCTTTCTTT. It codes for CASSSPRLGAEAFF.

The gene calls are TRBV3-1 (or the pseudogene TRBV3-2) and TRBJ2-7; TRBD2 aligns across 8 bases. CDR3 length: 16 amino acids. V gave up 6 bases and J gave up 2 bases; unmatched junction bases: 12. Germline loops: CDR1 LGHDT, CDR2 YNNKEL (reference sequence). The DNA for the CDR3 is TGTGCCAGCAGGAAAGCCCCTAGCGGGTACCCCTACGAGCAGTACTTC. This translates into CASRKAPSGYPYEQYF.

This clone has only one observation. The V gene is TRBV19, the J gene TRBJ1-2, with 8 bases fitting TRBD1. Trimming removed 6 bases from V and 6 bases from J; junction bases left unmatched: 12. Germline loops: CDR1 LNHDA, CDR2 SQIVND (reference sequence). CDR3 length: 15 residues. CDR3 bases: TGTGCCAGTAGACCGACAGGGGATGTTTCGAATGGCTACACCTTC. Protein: CASRPTGDVSNGYTF. Combining the CDR3 with reference TRBV19 and TRBJ1-2 gives the whole variable domain DGGITQSPKYLFRKEGQNVTLSCEQNLNHDAMYWYRQDPGQGLRLIYYSQIVNDFQKGDIAEGYSVSREKKESFPLTVTSAQKNPTAFYLCASRPTGDVSNGYTFGSGTRLTVV.

V usage is TRBV4-3 and J usage is TRBJ2-2; TRBD2 aligns across 10 bases. Per germline, CDR1 LGHNA and CDR2 YSLEER. The CDR3 is made up of 17 amino acids. V shed 1 base and J 3 bases; nucleotides not matched to a gene: 5. The CDR3 region has the DNA TGCGCCAGCAGCCAAGGTCTAGCGGGGGCAGACACCGGGGAGCTGTTTTTT. Amino acid sequence: CASSQGLAGADTGELFF.

This clone was picked up a small number of times. The gene calls are TRBV18 and TRBJ1-1; 7 bases are shared with TRBD1. With V trimmed by 5 bases and J by 0 bases, 9 bases remained unmatched. The CDR3 is 16 residues long. The germline gives CDR1 KGHSH, CDR2 LQKENI. The CDR3 is CASSNHRDRVNTEAFF. In DNA, the CDR3 is TGTGCCAGCTCAAATCATCGGGACAGAGTGAACACTGAAGCTTTCTTT.

This clone was counted between two and nine times. The chain joins TRBV6-5 to TRBJ1-2; 7 nucleotides match TRBD1. Losses at the gene ends were 5 bases for V and 3 bases for J; bases not matched to a gene: 9. This CDR3 region has 15 residues. Germline loops: CDR1 MNHEY, CDR2 SVGAGI. The chain's CDR3 is CASSPGPGQHYGYTF. The CDR3, as DNA: TGTGCCAGCAGTCCCGGTCCGGGACAGCACTATGGCTACACCTTC.

The gene calls are TRBV7-2 and TRBJ1-2; D remains unclear. The CDR3 is made up of 15 amino acids. Trimming took off 2 bases at V and 2 bases at J, with 12 bases between the two ends. Germline V lookup: CDR1 SGHTA, CDR2 FQGNSA. The DNA for the CDR3 is TGTGCCAGCAGCTTATTGGTAGTTCAAAACTATGGCTACACCTTC. Amino acid sequence: CASSLLVVQNYGYTF.

The chain is built from TRBV29-1 and TRBJ2-3; D is uncertain. The CDR3 spans 15 residues. The V gene lost 4 bases and the J gene lost 2 bases, with 16 bases spanning the gap. Germline V lookup: CDR1 SQVTM, CDR2 ANQGSEA. CDR3 sequence: CSVVYNGDLTDTQYF. The CDR3 DNA reads TGCAGCGTTGTATATAATGGAGATCTCACAGATACGCAGTATTTT.

This clone showed up just once. The rearrangement links TRBV7-3 to TRBJ2-5; the match to TRBD1 covers 9 bases. Looked up from germline, CDR1 is SGHTA and CDR2 is FQGTGA. The CDR3 extends over 13 amino acids. Trimming took 3 bases from V and 6 from J; bases not matched to a gene: 2. CDR3 sequence: CASSFGTGKTQYF. The CDR3 DNA is TGTGCCAGCAGCTTCGGGACAGGGAAGACCCAGTACTTC. The whole variable domain, remainder taken from reference TRBV7-3 and TRBJ2-5, is GAGVSQTPSNKVTEKGKYVELRCDPISGHTALYWYRQSLGQGPEFLIYFQGTGAADDSGLPNDRFFAVRPEGSVSTLKIQRTERGDSAVYLCASSFGTGKTQYFGPGTRLLVL.

The chain uses TRBV7-8 and TRBJ1-6; the match to TRBD1 covers 7 bases. Germline V lookup: CDR1 SGHVS, CDR2 FQNEAQ. The CDR3 totals 13 residues. With V trimmed by 5 bases and J by 7 bases, 2 bases remained unmatched. The CDR3 loop is CASSIQGNSPLHF. In DNA form, the CDR3 reads TGTGCCAGCAGCATACAGGGGAATTCACCCCTCCACTTT.

J is TRBJ1-2 and V is TRBV12-3 or TRBV12-4; the D gene is possibly TRBD1 (6 bases). The CDR3 runs to 13 residues. V gave up 2 bases and J gave up 6 bases, with 10 bases separating them. The CDR3 coding sequence is TGTGCCAGCAGTTTATACAGGGTGGATGGCTACACCTTC. It is translated as CASSLYRVDGYTF.

This rearrangement joins TRBV7-9 to TRBJ1-2, with 12 bases lining up with TRBD1. Germline V gene lookup returns CDR1 SEHNR and CDR2 FQNEAQ (reference sequence). V lost 0 bases to trimming and J lost 4 bases; unmatched junction nucleotides: 3. The CDR3 is 16 residues long. The chain's CDR3 is CASSLAGTGGIYGYTF. In nucleotides, the CDR3 is TGTGCCAGCAGCTTAGCCGGGACAGGGGGCATCTATGGCTACACCTTC.

In DNA, the CDR3 is TGTGCCAGCAGCTTAGGGGGCGGTACCTACAATGAGCAGTTCTTC. Encoded protein: CASSLGGGTYNEQFF. V usage is TRBV7-3 and J usage is TRBJ2-1; TRBD1 is a possible D gene (6 bases). The germline V gene encodes CDR1 SGHTA and CDR2 FQGTGA. Trimming pared 2 bases from V and 2 bases from J, leaving 10 bases between. The CDR3 loop spans 15 amino acids.